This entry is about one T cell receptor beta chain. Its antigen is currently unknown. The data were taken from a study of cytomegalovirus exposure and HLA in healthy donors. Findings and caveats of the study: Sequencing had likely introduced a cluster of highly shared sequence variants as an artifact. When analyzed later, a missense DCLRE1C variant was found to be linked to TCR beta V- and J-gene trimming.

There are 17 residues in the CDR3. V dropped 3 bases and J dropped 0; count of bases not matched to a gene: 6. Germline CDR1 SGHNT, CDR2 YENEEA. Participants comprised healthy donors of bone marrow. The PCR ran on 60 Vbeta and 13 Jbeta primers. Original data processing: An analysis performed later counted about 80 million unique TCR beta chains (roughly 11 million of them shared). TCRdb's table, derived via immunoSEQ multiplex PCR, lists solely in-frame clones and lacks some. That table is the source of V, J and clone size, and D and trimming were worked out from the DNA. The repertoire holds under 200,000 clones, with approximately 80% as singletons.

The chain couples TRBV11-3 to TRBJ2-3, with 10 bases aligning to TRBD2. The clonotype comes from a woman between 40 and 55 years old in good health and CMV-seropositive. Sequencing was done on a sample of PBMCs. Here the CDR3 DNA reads TGTGCCAGCAGCTTTCATGGGACTAGCGTCAGCACAGATACGCAGTATTTT. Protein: CASSFHGTSVSTDTQYF.